The 30 T cell receptor beta chains below come from one sample, sequenced in a study of T cells in Graves' hyperthyroidism and ophthalmopathy. Researchers took RNA transcripts and amplified the TCR beta CDR3 regions from them. The HTBI primer set was used in a first-round RT-PCR of the TCR CDR3. TCRdb recomputed calls from the multiplex PCR reads with MiXCR, one row per CDR3 protein. The data contain some 250,000 distinct CDR3 sequences, roughly 15% of them singletons. Sequencing was performed on blood. The receptors stem from a woman in her forties with Graves' hyperthyroidism that later progressed to Graves' ophthalmopathy.

This clonotype has a count of ten or more. The CDR3 sequence is CASSSGDRRTTGYTF. The CDR3 DNA sequence: TGTGCCAGCAGTTCGGGGGACCGACGCACCACTGGCTACACCTTC. V and J are TRBV12-3 or TRBV12-4 and TRBJ1-2; TRBD1 might be the D (5 bases). The CDR3 has 15 residues. V was shortened by 4 bases and J by 7 bases, with 19 bases between the two germline ends.

This clonotype was observed at least ten times. This chain links TRBV28 with TRBJ1-5; no reliable D call. The CDR3 sequence is 15 residues long. Germline assignment: CDR1 MDHEN and CDR2 SYDVKM. Trimming removed 2 bases from V and 1 base from J, with 9 bases in between. CDR3 in amino acids: CASSLLSASNQPQHF. The CDR3 DNA reads as TGTGCCAGCAGTTTACTGTCAGCAAGCAATCAGCCCCAGCATTTT. The full variable domain, in which reference TRBV28 and TRBJ1-5 provide the parts outside the CDR3, is DVKVTQSSRYLVKRTGEKVFLECVQDMDHENMFWYRQDPGLGLRLIYFSYDVKMKEKGDIPEGYSVSREKKERFSLILESASTNQTSMYLCASSLLSASNQPQHFGDGTRLSIL.

This clonotype was counted at least ten times. The chain is built from TRBV11-2 and TRBJ2-7; a possible D gene is TRBD2 (6 bases). Trimming removed 3 bases from V and 4 bases from J, with 7 bases in between. CDR1 and CDR2 from the germline V gene are SGHAT and FQNNGV. This CDR3 is 12 amino acids long. CDR3 coding DNA: TGTGCCAGCAGCTTGAGCGGGTACGAGCAGTACTTC. Translating it yields CASSLSGYEQYF.

This chain uses TRBV7-2 with TRBJ1-2; the match to TRBD1 covers 10 bases. Looked up from germline, CDR1 is SGHTA and CDR2 is FQGNSA. The CDR3 runs to 17 residues. The J segment lost 4 bases and the V segment lost 5 bases, leaving 13 bases of the junction unmatched. Written as DNA, the CDR3 is TGTGCCAGCAGCCGTCCCGGGACAGGGGAGTTAGGCTATGGCTACACCTTC. Amino acid sequence: CASSRPGTGELGYGYTF.

Ten or more counts support this clonotype. J is TRBJ2-2 and V is TRBV2; D uncertain. Germline CDR1 reads SNHLY; CDR2 reads FYNNEI. V lost 1 base to trimming and J lost 3 bases, with 6 bases between them. The CDR3 is made up of 14 amino acids. The CDR3 protein is CASSEGRYTGELFF. DNA for the CDR3: TGTGCCAGCAGTGAAGGCCGGTACACCGGGGAGCTGTTTTTT.

The chain joins TRBV9 to TRBJ2-3, with a weak D call TRBD2 (6 bases). The ends were cut back, 0 bases at V and 0 bases at J, with 14 bases in the middle. Per the germline V gene, CDR1 is SGDLS and CDR2 is YYNGEE. The CDR3 extends over 17 amino acids. The CDR3 nucleotides read TGTGCCAGCAGCGTAGAGATGGAGGGGTCGAGCACAGATACGCAGTATTTT. Its protein is CASSVEMEGSSTDTQYF.

This clonotype has more than one count but fewer than ten. The chain has TRBV5-1 and TRBJ2-1, with 9 bases lining up with TRBD2. Germline CDR1 reads SGHRS; CDR2 reads YFSETQ. V shed 4 bases, J shed 3 bases, and the junction held 8 bases outside the gene matches. This CDR3 has 16 residues. The CDR3, as DNA: TGCGCCAGCAGCGAGTTGAGCGGGAGGAACTACAATGAGCAGTTCTTC. Its protein product is CASSELSGRNYNEQFF.

Many counts were recorded for this clonotype. CDR3 DNA: TGTGCCAGCAGCTTAGACTCGGGCGGGACAGATACGCAGTATTTT. Its translation: CASSLDSGGTDTQYF. The V call is TRBV7-8, the J call TRBJ2-3, with a weak D call TRBD2 (5 bases). This CDR3 spans 15 amino acids. V lost 1 base and J lost 3, with 11 bases in between. Germline assignment: CDR1 SGHVS and CDR2 FQNEAQ.

This clonotype was seen repeatedly, ten times or more. V usage is TRBV5-1 and J usage is TRBJ2-7; unclear D gene. V dropped 0 bases and J dropped 5 bases, with 9 bases sitting between them. The germline CDR1 and CDR2 sequences are SGHRS and YFSETQ. The CDR3 consists of 13 residues. The CDR3 region is CASSLVWGNEQYF. The DNA of the CDR3 is TGCGCCAGCAGCTTGGTCTGGGGTAACGAGCAGTACTTC.

This clonotype appeared many times. The chain joins TRBV5-8 to TRBJ2-7; D might be TRBD1 (5 bases). Per germline, CDR1 SGHTS and CDR2 YDEGEE. V lost 4 bases and J 4 bases, leaving 18 bases between the germline ends. The CDR3 is 15 residues long. The CDR3, as DNA: TGTGCCAGCAGCGGTACCCTACCAGACAGTTACGAGCAGTACTTC. It translates to CASSGTLPDSYEQYF.

This clonotype was counted many times. The J gene is TRBJ2-5, the V gene TRBV7-2; no firm D call. The CDR3 has 11 residues. The germline CDR1 and CDR2 sequences are SGHTA and FQGNSA. Trimming left V 0 bases short and J 8 bases short, with 4 bases between. The CDR3 loop reads CASSLAKTQYF. DNA of the CDR3: TGTGCCAGCAGCTTAGCTAAAACCCAGTACTTC.

This chain uses TRBV3-1 with TRBJ2-7; 11 bases agree with TRBD1. J lost 3 bases, V lost 4 bases, and 5 bases had no gene match. CDR1 LGHDT and CDR2 YNNKEL come from the germline V gene (reference sequence). The CDR3 extends over 15 amino acids. The CDR3 DNA reads TGTGCCAGCAGCCTCGGGACAGGGGGTCTCTACGAGCAGTACTTC. It yields the protein CASSLGTGGLYEQYF.

This clonotype has just a few counts. The V gene is TRBV6-1, the J gene TRBJ2-3, with D perhaps TRBD1 (6 bases). The V and J ends lost 5 bases and 6 bases respectively, with 9 bases between them. From germline, CDR1 is MNHNS and CDR2 SASEGT. This CDR3 region has 12 residues. The DNA for the CDR3 is TGTGCCAGCAGTACCCAGGGGGATACGCAGTATTTT. Translating gives CASSTQGDTQYF.

This clonotype was found many times. The CDR3 is CASSLGGELAGAPDTQYF. DNA for the CDR3: TGTGCCAGCAGCTTAGGGGGGGAACTAGCGGGAGCCCCAGATACGCAGTATTTT. The chain combines TRBV11-3 with TRBJ2-3; 11 bases align to TRBD2. The CDR3 totals 18 residues. Germline CDR1 SGHNT, CDR2 YENEEA. With 1 base clipped from V and 4 bases from J, the junction kept 10 bases outside the gene matches.

In its sample, this clonotype was seen many times. The chain is built from TRBV29-1 and TRBJ2-5; D is undetermined. V lost 4 bases and J 2 bases, leaving 11 bases between the germline ends. The CDR3 totals 13 residues. Germline-derived CDR1 and CDR2 are SQVTM and ANQGSEA. The CDR3 DNA is TGCAGCGTTGCGTCAATCTTTCAAGAGACCCAGTACTTC. Translated, it gives CSVASIFQETQYF.

This clonotype was detected a few times. A much larger clone lies one base from this, so it may be a read error. V usage is TRBV25-1 and J usage is TRBJ2-7, with 7 bases that match TRBD1. The CDR3 is 12 amino acids. Germline assignment: CDR1 MGHDK and CDR2 SYGVNS. J gave up 4 bases and V 10 bases, and 7 bases lay outside the gene matches. CDR3 sequence: CANRDSDYEQYF. DNA of the CDR3: TGTGCCAACCGGGACAGCGATTACGAGCAGTACTTC.

At least ten counts were recorded for this clonotype. The chain joins TRBV5-1 to TRBJ1-1; TRBD1 aligns across 9 bases. CDR1 is SGHRS, CDR2 YFSETQ, per germline. CDR3 length equals 16 residues. With V trimmed by 0 bases and J by 4 bases, 7 bases remained unmatched. In DNA, the CDR3 is TGCGCCAGCAGCTTGGAGACAGGGGGATTGGGCACTGAAGCTTTCTTT. Protein product: CASSLETGGLGTEAFF. The entire variable domain, with the rest obtained from reference TRBV5-1 and TRBJ1-1, is as follows: KAGVTQTPRYLIKTRGQQVTLSCSPISGHRSVSWYQQTPGQGLQFLFEYFSETQRNKGNFPGRFSGRQFSNSRSEMNVSTLELGDSALYLCASSLETGGLGTEAFFGQGTRLTVV.

V gene TRBV20-1 combines with J gene TRBJ1-2; weak D call: TRBD1 (6 bases). This CDR3 spans 13 amino acids. V dropped 6 bases and J dropped 0 bases, with 11 bases sitting between them. The germline gives CDR1 DFQATT, CDR2 SNEGSKA (reference sequence). CDR3 bases: TGCAGTGCAACGGACAGAGCTAACTATGGCTACACCTTC. Translated: CSATDRANYGYTF.

V and J are TRBV9 and TRBJ2-2; 7 bases fit TRBD1. Trimming took 2 bases from V and 5 from J; bases not matched to a gene: 12. From germline, CDR1 is SGDLS and CDR2 YYNGEE. This CDR3 is 17 amino acids long. CDR3 DNA: TGTGCCAGCAGCGTGGACAGGTTTGGCGCGGTGACCGGGGAGCTGTTTTTT. Its protein is CASSVDRFGAVTGELFF.

This rearrangement joins TRBV24-1 to TRBJ2-7, with 10 positions matching TRBD2. This CDR3 is built from 21 residues. V dropped 5 bases and J dropped 4; count of bases not matched to a gene: 25. Per germline, CDR1 KGHDR and CDR2 SFDVKD. The CDR3 coding sequence is TGTGCCACCAGTGCCAGCAGCCAAGCCGCTAGCGGGAGATCTGTGTGGTACGAGCAGTACTTC. Residues: CATSASSQAASGRSVWYEQYF.

Many counts were recorded for this clonotype. The chain recombines TRBV12-3 or TRBV12-4 with TRBJ1-6; 9 positions match TRBD1. V dropped 4 bases and J dropped 7; count of bases not matched to a gene: 5. The CDR3 has 15 amino acids. The CDR3 DNA reads TGTGCCAGCAGTTGGGGACAGGGAGTGAATTCACCCCTCCACTTT. This gives the protein CASSWGQGVNSPLHF.

This clonotype showed up many times. The CDR3 DNA is TGTGCCAGCAGCTTGAGACAGGGGAGTAGGATAGCGGGAGTTGAAGAGACCCAGTACTTC. Residues: CASSLRQGSRIAGVEETQYF. The chain uses TRBV5-6 and TRBJ2-5; the D gene is possibly TRBD2 (9 bases). Germline lookup yields CDR1 SGHDT and CDR2 YYEEEE. V lost 1 base and J 3 bases, leaving 28 bases between the germline ends. The CDR3 extends over 20 amino acids. The variable domain in full, completed from reference TRBV5-6 and TRBJ2-5, reads DAGVTQSPTHLIKTRGQQVTLRCSPKSGHDTVSWYQQALGQGPQFIFQYYEEEERQRGNFPDRFSGHQFPNYSSELNVNALLLGDSALYLCASSLRQGSRIAGVEETQYFGPGTRLLVL.

Many counts were recorded for this clonotype. This chain uses TRBV19 with TRBJ2-2, with D uncertain. The CDR3 is made up of 16 amino acids. The germline V gene has CDR1 LNHDA and CDR2 SQIVND (reference sequence). The V and J ends lost 3 bases and 0 bases respectively, with 11 bases between them. The CDR3 DNA is TGTGCCAGTAGTATGATTCTGGATGCGAACACCGGGGAGCTGTTTTTT. Translating gives CASSMILDANTGELFF.

This clonotype was detected many times. V usage is TRBV5-1 and J usage is TRBJ2-3, with D possibly called TRBD1 or TRBD2 (5 bases each). V shed 1 base and J shed 6 bases, with 18 bases lying between them. The germline CDR1 and CDR2 sequences are SGHRS and YFSETQ. The CDR3 is 16 amino acids. CDR3 in amino acids: CASSLKGRILWDTQYF. In DNA form, the CDR3 reads TGCGCCAGCAGCTTGAAGGGACGCATCTTGTGGGATACGCAGTATTTT.

This clonotype was picked up many times. The chain couples TRBV6-4 to TRBJ1-1; 7 nucleotides align to TRBD1. The ends lost 5 bases at V and 3 bases at J; junction bases unmatched: 9. Germline CDR1 MRHNA, CDR2 SNTAGT. There are 15 residues in the CDR3. The CDR3 DNA follows: TGTGCCAGCAGTCCAACCACCACAGGGGACACTGAAGCTTTCTTT. Encoded protein: CASSPTTTGDTEAFF.

This clonotype was picked up many times. This chain connects TRBV25-1 to TRBJ2-1; D unclear. Germline CDR1 and CDR2: MGHDK and SYGVNS. The CDR3 is 13 residues long. Trimming removed 2 bases at V and 6 bases at J, with 8 bases between. The DNA of the CDR3 is TGTGCCAGCAGTGAAGGCGTCGGCAATGAGCAGTTCTTC. It specifies CASSEGVGNEQFF.

This clonotype came up a few times. V usage is TRBV7-9 and J usage is TRBJ2-1; possibly TRBD2 for D (6 bases). Germline-derived CDR1 and CDR2 are SEHNR and FQNEAQ (reference sequence). The CDR3 contains 14 residues. Trimming shortened V by 4 bases and J by 4 bases, and 11 bases separated the two germline ends. The chain's CDR3 is CASSSMTSYNEQFF. CDR3 sequence (DNA): TGTGCCAGCAGCTCCATGACTAGTTACAATGAGCAGTTCTTC.

The CDR3 coding sequence is TGTGCCAGCAGCCATTACTGGACAGGGGGCTTTTCTGAAGCTTTCTTT. Protein: CASSHYWTGGFSEAFF. The chain employs TRBV4-2 and TRBJ1-1; TRBD1 matches at 11 bases. The CDR3 sequence is 16 residues long. V shed 3 bases, J shed 6 bases, and the junction held 9 bases outside the gene matches. Germline assignment: CDR1 LGHNA and CDR2 YNFKEQ.

This clonotype was counted ten times or more. The rearrangement links TRBV28 to TRBJ2-7, with D maybe TRBD1 (6 bases). CDR1 is MDHEN and CDR2 is SYDVKM in the germline V gene. The CDR3 has 16 amino acids. The V and J ends lost 4 bases and 4 bases respectively, with 20 bases between them. The CDR3 loop is CASSSPGHPGDYEQYF. The CDR3 DNA sequence: TGTGCCAGCAGTTCTCCGGGACACCCAGGAGATTACGAGCAGTACTTC.

The chain couples TRBV6-9 to TRBJ1-4; TRBD1 might be the D (5 bases). The V gene's germline CDR1 is MNHGY and CDR2 SVAAGI. Between the trimmed V and J ends, which lost 3 bases and 6 bases, there was a span of 14 bases. The CDR3 has 15 residues. The CDR3 here is CASSYSKGTDEKLFF. CDR3 bases: TGTGCCAGCAGTTACTCGAAAGGGACGGATGAAAAACTGTTTTTT.